This TCR beta chain stems from a study of shared clonotypes between healthy human individuals. Turning to this clone: Its antigen is as yet unknown.

The junction had 7 bases not matched to a gene; V was cut back by 2 bases and J by 2 bases. The CDR3 contains 16 residues. CDR1 is MNHNY and CDR2 is SVGAGI in the germline V gene (reference sequence). General study findings and limits: Non-shared clonotypes displayed generation probabilities falling below those of clonotypes present in all four donors.

TCRdb keeps only in-frame clones here, not all; method: immunoSEQ multiplex PCR. The table includes some 2,100,000 clones, more than 90% detected once. The sequencing input was naive CD4+ T cells sorted from blood. The subset was: CD45RA+ positively selected. The sequence was collected from a young man in good health. The rearrangement uses TRBV6-6 and TRBJ1-1; 8 bases are a match to TRBD1. CDR3 amino acids: CASSYPVGQGNTEAFF. CDR3 nucleotide sequence: TGTGCCAGCAGTTACCCGGTCGGACAGGGCAACACTGAAGCTTTCTTT.